These T cell receptor beta chains were read from a single sample in a study of blood T cell repertoires in COVID-19. Only in-frame clones appear in the TCRdb table, and some are missing; sequencing was by immunoSEQ multiplex PCR. Among a few hundred thousand clones listed, approximately 91% were seen once. The specimen sequenced was PBMCs or T cells enriched from blood (not recorded which). All receptors come from a woman between 40 and 55 years old who had recovered from COVID-19. The CDR3 runs from the conserved cysteine through the conserved F or W. D genes are given only for firm matches. Only part of the rows carry a size: once, few, many, or a class if the clone is expanded.

.,TRBV19,.,TRBJ1-5,TGTGCCAGTAGTATAGATCGCGAGAGTCAGCCCCAGCATTTT,CASSIDRESQPQHF
.,TRBV12-3/TRBV12-4,.,TRBJ2-3,TGTGCCAGCAGTTTAGTAAGAGGAGATACGCAGTATTTT,CASSLVRGDTQYF
.,TRBV19,.,TRBJ2-5,TGTGCCAGTAGTATGCCCTGGTGGAGGGTCCAAGAGACCCAGTACTTC,CASSMPWWRVQETQYF
TRBD2,TRBV3-1/TRBV3-2,.,TRBJ2-7,TGTGCCAGCAGCCAGGGACTAGCGGGGGTTGGCGAGCAGTACTTC,CASSQGLAGVGEQYF
TRBD2,TRBV19,.,TRBJ2-5,TGTGCCAGTAGTACCTGGACTAGCGGGAGGGAGACCCAGTACTTC,CASSTWTSGRETQYF
.,TRBV4-2,.,TRBJ2-2,TGTGCCAGCAGCCAAGCGGGAGACACCACCGGGGAGCTGTTTTTT,CASSQAGDTTGELFF
.,TRBV5-4,.,TRBJ1-4,TGTGCCAGCAGCTTTGGGGCTCCAACTAATGAAAAACTGTTTTTT,CASSFGAPTNEKLFF
.,TRBV9,.,TRBJ1-1,TGTGCCAGCAGCGAGAGTGGGCACATGAACACTGAAGCTTTCTTT,CASSESGHMNTEAFF
TRBD2,TRBV7-2,.,TRBJ2-7,TGTGCCAGCAGCTCCGGACTAGCGGGAGCCTACGAGCAGTACTTC,CASSSGLAGAYEQYF
.,TRBV21-1,.,TRBJ2-2,TGTGCCAGCAGCCTCTGCAGGGGCCGTACGAACACCGGGGAGCTGTTTTTT,CASSLCRGRTNTGELFF
.,TRBV21-1,.,TRBJ1-1,TGTGCCAGCAGCAATAAATACAGGAATAGGGACACTGAAGCTTTCTTT,CASSNKYRNRDTEAFF
.,TRBV21-1,.,TRBJ1-1,TGTGCCAGCAGGATACAGGGACCGAATCAAGCTTTCTTT,CASRIQGPNQAFF
TRBD2,TRBV5-4,.,TRBJ2-7,TGTGCCAGCAGCTTCTCGGCTAGCGGGTACGAGCAGTACTTC,CASSFSASGYEQYF
TRBD2,TRBV7-9,.,TRBJ2-1,TGTGCCAGCAGTGGGACTAGCGGGGGGGCACATGAGCAGTTCTTC,CASSGTSGGAHEQFF
.,TRBV14,once,TRBJ2-7,TGTGCCAGCAGCTCCACTCGATCTCAGGAATTCTACGAGCAGTACTTC,CASSSTRSQEFYEQYF
.,TRBV13,.,TRBJ2-1,TGTGCCAGCAGCCCAACAGAGTACAATGAGCAGTTCTTC,CASSPTEYNEQFF
TRBD1,TRBV30,once,TRBJ1-5,TGTGCCTGGAGTATAGGACAGGGCAGCAATCAGCCCCAGCATTTT,CAWSIGQGSNQPQHF
TRBD1,TRBV11-3,.,TRBJ1-3,TGTGCCCACTATGCCTCGGCCAGGGGGCCTCACCTCGGAAACACCATATATTTT,CAHYASARGPHLGNTIYF
.,TRBV11-3,.,TRBJ2-5,TGTGCCAGCAGCTTAGTCCAGGAGACCCAGTACTTC,CASSLVQETQYF
.,TRBV4-2,few,TRBJ1-1,TGTGCCAGCAGCCAAGATCCGTCCGTTCTATACACTGAAGCTTTCTTT,CASSQDPSVLYTEAFF
.,TRBV7-2,.,TRBJ1-6,TGTGCCAGCAGTCCACAGGGTGGGAGTCGGAATTCACCCCTCCACTTT,CASSPQGGSRNSPLHF
.,TRBV21-1,.,TRBJ2-2,TGTGCCAACCGTCTCGGGAGGGAGGGGAACACCGGGGAGCTGTTTTTT,CANRLGREGNTGELFF
TRBD2,TRBV3-1/TRBV3-2,.,TRBJ2-6,TGTGCCAGCAGCCCGGGACTAGCGGGACCTGGGGCCAACGTCCTGACTTTC,CASSPGLAGPGANVLTF
TRBD2,TRBV7-2,.,TRBJ2-2,TGTGCCAGCAGCTTAGTAGTAACTAGCGGGACCGGGGAGCTGTTTTTT,CASSLVVTSGTGELFF
TRBD1,TRBV5-1,.,TRBJ1-4,TGCGCCAGCAGCTTGCTGGGACAGGGGGCTACTAATGAAAAACTGTTTTTT,CASSLLGQGATNEKLFF
TRBD2,TRBV19,.,TRBJ2-7,TGTGCCAGTAAGGGACTAGGATCTCTCGAGCAGTACTTC,CASKGLGSLEQYF
.,TRBV3-1/TRBV3-2,.,TRBJ1-1,TGTGCCAGCTCCCGAAGAGGTATAAACACTGAAGCTTTCTTT,CASSRRGINTEAFF
.,TRBV4-1,.,TRBJ2-1,TGCGCCAGCAGCCAAGCGGGGTACAATGAGCAGTTCTTC,CASSQAGYNEQFF
TRBD1,TRBV3-1/TRBV3-2,.,TRBJ2-5,TGTGCCAGCAGCCGAGACAGGGAAGAGACCCAGTACTTC,CASSRDREETQYF
TRBD1,TRBV5-4,.,TRBJ2-7,TGTGCCAGCAGCTTTAGACAGGGGACCTCCTACGAGCAGTACTTC,CASSFRQGTSYEQYF
.,TRBV3-1/TRBV3-2,.,TRBJ2-5,TGTGCCAGCAGCCAAGACAGGGCCCAAGAGACCCAGTACTTC,CASSQDRAQETQYF
.,TRBV27,once,TRBJ2-3,TGTGCCAGCAGTTTTGGGCGCTTTGGAGATACGCAGTATTTT,CASSFGRFGDTQYF
.,TRBV29-1,few,TRBJ2-7,TGCAGCGTTGGTGCTATAAGGACAGTCTCCTACGAGCAGTACTTC,CSVGAIRTVSYEQYF
.,TRBV7-8,.,TRBJ1-3,TGTGCCAGCAGCTTTGGACAGTTCTCTGGAAACACCATATATTTT,CASSFGQFSGNTIYF
TRBD1,TRBV15,.,TRBJ1-1,TGTGCCACCAGCACTGGGGACAGAAACACTGAAGCTTTCTTT,CATSTGDRNTEAFF
.,TRBV25-1,.,TRBJ2-1,TGTGCCAGCAGCCATGGGGGAGGTTTGTTCTTC,CASSHGGGLFF
TRBD1,TRBV7-2,.,TRBJ1-5,TGTGCCAGCAGCTTAGCAAGGACAGGGAACCGTTATAGCAATCAGCCCCAGCATTTT,CASSLARTGNRYSNQPQHF
.,TRBV11-1,.,TRBJ2-7,TGTGCCAGCAGCTCTTGGCAGGGAACCACCTACGAGCAGTACTTC,CASSSWQGTTYEQYF
.,TRBV24-1,.,TRBJ2-1,TGTGCCACCTCGGACGGGAGCTCCTACAATGAGCAGTTCTTC,CATSDGSSYNEQFF
TRBD2,TRBV4-2,.,TRBJ2-1,TGTGCCAGCAGCCAAGGGGGCTTAGCGGGGGGAAATGAGCAGTTCTTC,CASSQGGLAGGNEQFF
.,TRBV5-1,.,TRBJ2-1,TGCGCCAGCAGCTCGACCCCGGGACTTCACTACAATGAGCAGTTCTTC,CASSSTPGLHYNEQFF
.,TRBV24-1,.,TRBJ2-3,TGTGCCACCAGTGATTTAGTAGGGGACACAGATACGCAGTATTTT,CATSDLVGDTDTQYF
TRBD1,TRBV7-2,.,TRBJ1-2,TGTGCCAGCAGCTTAGACGGGACAGGGGACTCTGGCTACACCTTC,CASSLDGTGDSGYTF
TRBD1,TRBV11-2,once,TRBJ2-7,TGTGCCAGCAGCTTTGGGCCGGGACAGGGCGGGGAGCAGTACTTC,CASSFGPGQGGEQYF
.,TRBV19,.,TRBJ1-2,TGTGCCAGTAGTATCGGCAGGGATGGCTACACCTTC,CASSIGRDGYTF
TRBD2,TRBV7-3,.,TRBJ2-1,TGTGCCAGCAGCCCCCTGGGGACTAGCGGGAACAATGAGCAGTTCTTC,CASSPLGTSGNNEQFF
TRBD2,TRBV19,.,TRBJ2-3,TGTGCCAGTGCCCTAGCGGGAGCGGATACGCAGTATTTT,CASALAGADTQYF
.,TRBV19,once,TRBJ2-7,TGTGCCAGTAGTATAGTAGGGAGTTCCTACGAGCAGTACTTC,CASSIVGSSYEQYF
.,TRBV21-1,.,TRBJ2-2,TGTGCCAGCAGCATGCACAGGGACGCGAACACCGGGGAGCTGTTTTTT,CASSMHRDANTGELFF
.,TRBV6-5,.,TRBJ1-5,TGTGCCAGCAGTTATCCCGGACAGCAGCCCCAGCATTTT,CASSYPGQQPQHF
TRBD2,TRBV5-3,.,TRBJ2-3,TGTGCCAGAAGCTTGGTTCCTAGCGGGGAAGTCACAGATACGCAGTATTTT,CARSLVPSGEVTDTQYF